The 5 T cell receptor beta chains below all came from one sample that was sequenced in a study of blood T cell repertoires in COVID-19. Here immunoSEQ multiplex PCR was the method, and the copy in TCRdb shows in-frame clones only, minus some. The sample has under 95,000 clones; 85% to 95% are singletons. The sequencing sample was made of peripheral blood. These receptors were taken from a woman between 50 and 59 years old in a cohort sampled during active COVID-19.

The count of this clone is one. CDR3: CASSPRPGTGGLGTEAFF. The CDR3 DNA follows: TGTGCCAGCAGTCCACGCCCCGGGACAGGGGGCTTGGGCACTGAAGCTTTCTTT. The chain is built from TRBV28 and TRBJ1-1; 12 bases align to TRBD1. Germline V gene lookup returns CDR1 MDHEN and CDR2 SYDVKM. CDR3 size: 18 residues. J lost 4 bases, V lost 5 bases, and 14 bases had no gene match.

J is TRBJ2-5 and V is TRBV3-1 (or the pseudogene TRBV3-2); 9 nucleotides agree with TRBD2. The germline V gene has CDR1 LGHDT and CDR2 YNNKEL (reference sequence). J lost 5 bases, V lost 1 base, and 5 bases had no gene match. The CDR3 consists of 15 residues. The CDR3 sequence is CASSQAAGGFETQYF. In DNA form, the CDR3 reads TGTGCCAGCAGCCAAGCGGCGGGAGGGTTTGAGACCCAGTACTTC.

Note on this clone: Distinct nucleotide sequences in the sample also encode this CDR3. The chain combines TRBV5-6 with TRBJ1-1; D might be TRBD1 (5 bases). V gave up 0 bases and J gave up 1 base, with 7 bases separating them. The V gene's germline CDR1 is SGHDT and CDR2 YYEEEE. The CDR3 sequence is 14 residues long. The CDR3 protein is CASSLGTGNTEAFF. CDR3 coding DNA: TGTGCCAGCAGCTTGGGTACAGGGAACACTGAAGCTTTCTTT.

The V gene is TRBV27, the J gene TRBJ2-1, with D possibly being TRBD2 (5 bases). V dropped 4 bases and J dropped 10 bases, with 20 bases sitting between them. Per germline, CDR1 MNHEY and CDR2 SMNVEV (reference sequence). This CDR3 has 15 residues. The CDR3, as DNA: TGTGCCAGCAGTTCGCTAGGGCTAGCTGGCAAGGAGCAGTTCTTC. This sequence encodes CASSSLGLAGKEQFF.

V and J are TRBV2 and TRBJ1-2; D possibly corresponds to TRBD1 (5 bases). V dropped 4 bases and J dropped 4 bases, with 16 bases sitting between them. CDR1 and CDR2 (germline): SNHLY, FYNNEI. The CDR3 extends over 15 amino acids. This CDR3 is CASSGIQGRAYGYTF. CDR3 DNA: TGTGCCAGCAGTGGGATTCAGGGTAGGGCCTATGGCTACACCTTC.